The source of this T cell receptor (beta chain) is a study of blood T cells in healthy people across ages. Whole-study results and caveats: Diversity was estimated from one million T cells, and these estimates were considered underestimates.

This clonotype has a count of ten or more. Its antigen is unknown. Germline CDR1 is SGHRS and CDR2 is YFSETQ. V was trimmed by 3 bases and J by 5 bases, leaving 9 bases between them. The CDR3 consists of 13 residues. The authors ran a second PCR of roughly 6 to 12 cycles using a sample-barcoded 5' primer and a J-beta primer mix. One entry per CDR3 protein, called by TCRdb with MiXCR from the 5' RACE reads. This table has more than 1.4 million distinct CDR3 sequences, around 39% appearing once. The sequence was collected from a woman between 18 and 29 years old in good health. The chain couples TRBV5-1 to TRBJ1-5, with D perhaps TRBD1 (5 bases). Sequenced input: blood. Written as DNA, the CDR3 is TGCGCCAGCAGCTCGGCGGGGGATCAGCCCCAGCATTTT. Encoded protein: CASSSAGDQPQHF.